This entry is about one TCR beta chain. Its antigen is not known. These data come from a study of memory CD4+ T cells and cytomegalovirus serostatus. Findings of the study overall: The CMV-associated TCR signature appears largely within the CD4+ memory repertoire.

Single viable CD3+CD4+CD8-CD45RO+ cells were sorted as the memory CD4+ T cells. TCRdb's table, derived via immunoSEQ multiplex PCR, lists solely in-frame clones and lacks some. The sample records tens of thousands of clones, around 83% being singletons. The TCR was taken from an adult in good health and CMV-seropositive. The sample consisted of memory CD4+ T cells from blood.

In DNA, the CDR3 is TGTGCCAGCAGCTTAGTTTCGTCTAGCGGGCTCCCCACAGATACGCAGTATTTT. This codes for CASSLVSSSGLPTDTQYF. V and J are TRBV7-6 and TRBJ2-3; 8 positions agree with TRBD2. Trimming cost V 1 base and J 2 bases; bases outside gene matches: 11. From germline, CDR1 is SGHVS and CDR2 FNYEAQ. This CDR3 region has 18 residues.